Listed below are T cell receptor beta chains from one sample, sequenced in a study of early T cells in non-severe SARS-CoV-2 infection. TCRdb re-called the 5' RACE reads through MiXCR, storing one row per CDR3 protein. The repertoire holds roughly 50,000 distinct CDR3 sequences, with about 10% as singletons. The specimen sequenced was whole blood. The origin of the receptors is an adult who was a healthcare worker with PCR-confirmed SARS-CoV-2 infection or an uninfected control (not recorded which). CDR3s include the opening cysteine and the closing phenylalanine or tryptophan. Part of the rows lack a size; the others show once, few, many or a class for expanded clones.

abundance: -; v_gene: TRBV11-2; j_gene: TRBJ2-5; CDR3aa: CASSSILAGGGETQYF
abundance: many; v_gene: TRBV9; j_gene: TRBJ2-5; CDR3aa: CASSGVAGVMETQYF
abundance: -; v_gene: TRBV6-1; j_gene: TRBJ2-7; CDR3aa: CASSDLAGFRGEQYF
abundance: few; v_gene: TRBV20-1; j_gene: TRBJ2-1; CDR3aa: CSASILARSYNEQFF
abundance: many; v_gene: TRBV6-2/TRBV6-3; j_gene: TRBJ1-5; CDR3aa: CATSNRGFQPQHF
abundance: many; v_gene: TRBV20-1; j_gene: TRBJ2-7; CDR3aa: CSAMSSSGPYEQYF
abundance: many; v_gene: TRBV29-1; j_gene: TRBJ2-7; CDR3aa: CSVEELAGVMYEQYF
abundance: few; v_gene: TRBV5-5; j_gene: TRBJ2-1; CDR3aa: CASSLGPSLYNEQFF
abundance: -; v_gene: TRBV4-1; j_gene: TRBJ2-7; CDR3aa: CASSQGRTSASYEQYF
abundance: many; v_gene: TRBV3-1; j_gene: TRBJ1-1; CDR3aa: CASSQATPTGDADF
abundance: few; v_gene: TRBV4-2; j_gene: TRBJ2-7; CDR3aa: CASSQDHLADAYEQYF
abundance: -; v_gene: TRBV3-1; j_gene: TRBJ2-2; CDR3aa: CASSGRTSGNTGELFF
abundance: many; v_gene: TRBV10-3; j_gene: TRBJ2-3; CDR3aa: CAIASGSTDTQYF
abundance: many; v_gene: TRBV5-6; j_gene: TRBJ2-1; CDR3aa: CASSRTSGDYNEQFF
abundance: -; v_gene: TRBV3-1; j_gene: TRBJ1-1; CDR3aa: CASSQGIRPTEAFF
abundance: many; v_gene: TRBV5-6; j_gene: TRBJ2-7; CDR3aa: CASSLFGTYSYEQYF